This T cell receptor beta chain was sequenced for a study of T cell responses to AZD1222 COVID-19 vaccine. Profiling relied on immunoSEQ multiplex PCR, and the TCRdb table lists in-frame clones only, not all of them. The sample includes 150,000 to 200,000 clones, about 92% seen only once; the top ten take approximately 1.4%. CDR3 size: 15 residues. In germline, CDR1 is SGDLS, CDR2 YYNGEE. V was cut by 4 bases and J by 6 bases, with 17 bases left in between. General study results and limits: Clonal diversity was possibly underestimated; the donors were predominantly white British and more often female. Baseline seropositives among AZD1222 recipients totaled only five to seven.

With regard to this clone: Its matching antigen is unknown.

The sequencing here drew on peripheral blood, taken on day 0 of AZD1222 vaccination. The TCR originated in an adult in good health. The chain employs TRBV9 and TRBJ2-1; D might be TRBD1 (6 bases). Written as DNA, the CDR3 is TGTGCCAGCAGCTCTTACAGGGAACCCTTCAATGAGCAGTTCTTC. It specifies CASSSYREPFNEQFF.